The T cell receptor (beta chain) described here comes from a study of beta chain features in type 1 diabetes. General study results and limits: When Type 1 diabetes patients were examined, their TCRB CDR3s proved moderately but significantly shorter in all four CD4+ subsets.

The CDR3 consists of 15 residues. Trimming shortened V by 2 bases and J by 3 bases, and 11 bases separated the two germline ends. Per the germline V gene, CDR1 is MDHEN and CDR2 is SYDVKM. Worth noting for this clone: Its matching antigen is unknown.

All of the isolated RNA was reverse transcribed, so expressed TCRB transcripts were sequenced. Naive, central memory and regulatory T cell samples averaged around 3.5 million immunoSEQ reads each. Assay: immunoSEQ multiplex PCR; the TCRdb copy retains only in-frame clones and omits some. The repertoire consists of 140,000 or so clones, with about 13% occurring once and the leading ten covering 1.3%. The material sequenced was central memory CD4+ T cells from blood. The receptor was derived from a man between 18 and 29 years old with type 1 diabetes. This chain links TRBV28 with TRBJ1-5; D gene ambiguous. The CDR3 DNA is TGTGCCAGCAGTTTAGAAGGGCAGAACAATCAGCCCCAGCATTTT. It translates to CASSLEGQNNQPQHF. The whole variable domain, filled in from reference TRBV28 and TRBJ1-5, reads DVKVTQSSRYLVKRTGEKVFLECVQDMDHENMFWYRQDPGLGLRLIYFSYDVKMKEKGDIPEGYSVSREKKERFSLILESASTNQTSMYLCASSLEGQNNQPQHFGDGTRLSIL.